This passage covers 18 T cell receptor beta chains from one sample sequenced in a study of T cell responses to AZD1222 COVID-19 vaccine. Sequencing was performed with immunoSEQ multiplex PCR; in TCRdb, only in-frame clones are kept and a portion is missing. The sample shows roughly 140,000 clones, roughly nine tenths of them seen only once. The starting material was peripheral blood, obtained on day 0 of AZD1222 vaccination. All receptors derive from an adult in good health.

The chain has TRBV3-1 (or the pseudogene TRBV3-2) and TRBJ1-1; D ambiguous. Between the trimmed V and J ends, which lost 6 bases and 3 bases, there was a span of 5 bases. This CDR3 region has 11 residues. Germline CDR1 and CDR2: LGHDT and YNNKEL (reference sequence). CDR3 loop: CASSWDTEAFF. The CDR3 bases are TGTGCCAGCAGTTGGGACACTGAAGCTTTCTTT.

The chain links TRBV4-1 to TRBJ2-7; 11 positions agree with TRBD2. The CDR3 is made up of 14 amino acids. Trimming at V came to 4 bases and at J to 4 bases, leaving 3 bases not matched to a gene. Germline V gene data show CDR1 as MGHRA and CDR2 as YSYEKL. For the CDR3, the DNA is TGCGCCAGCAGCCCGACTAGCGGGGTTTACGAGCAGTACTTC. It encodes CASSPTSGVYEQYF.

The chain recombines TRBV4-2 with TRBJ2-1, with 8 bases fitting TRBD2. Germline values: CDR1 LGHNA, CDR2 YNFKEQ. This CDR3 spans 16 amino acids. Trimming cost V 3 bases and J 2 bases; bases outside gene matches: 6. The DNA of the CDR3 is TGTGCCAGCAGCCAGACTCTAGCGGGTGCCTACAATGAGCAGTTCTTC. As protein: CASSQTLAGAYNEQFF.

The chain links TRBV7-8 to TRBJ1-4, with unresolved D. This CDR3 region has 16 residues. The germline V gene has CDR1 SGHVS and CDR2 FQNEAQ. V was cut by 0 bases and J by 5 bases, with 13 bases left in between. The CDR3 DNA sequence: TGTGCCAGCAGCTTAGCGCGTCGTACGCTAAATGAAAAACTGTTTTTT. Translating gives CASSLARRTLNEKLFF.

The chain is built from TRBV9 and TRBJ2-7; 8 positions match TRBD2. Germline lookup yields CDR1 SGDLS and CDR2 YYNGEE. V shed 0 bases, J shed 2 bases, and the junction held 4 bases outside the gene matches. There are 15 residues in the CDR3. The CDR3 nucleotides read TGTGCCAGCAGCGTAGAACCAGCGGGGGCCTACGAGCAGTACTTC. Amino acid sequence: CASSVEPAGAYEQYF.

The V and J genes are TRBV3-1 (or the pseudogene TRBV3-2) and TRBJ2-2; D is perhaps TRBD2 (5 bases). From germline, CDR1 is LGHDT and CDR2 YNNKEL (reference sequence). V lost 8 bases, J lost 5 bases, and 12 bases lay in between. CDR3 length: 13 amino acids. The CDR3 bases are TGTGCCAGCCTAAAAGAGGGTACCGGGGAGCTGTTTTTT. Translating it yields CASLKEGTGELFF.

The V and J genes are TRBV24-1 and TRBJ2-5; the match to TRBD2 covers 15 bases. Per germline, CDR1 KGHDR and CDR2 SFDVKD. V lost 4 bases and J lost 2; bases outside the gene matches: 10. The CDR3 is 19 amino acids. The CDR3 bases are TGTGCCACCAGTGACCGGACTAGCGGGAGGGCCCGGGGGCAAGAGACCCAGTACTTC. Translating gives CATSDRTSGRARGQETQYF.

The CDR3 DNA sequence: TGTGCCAGCAGTGACCGCAAGGAGCAGTTCTTC. Encoded protein: CASSDRKEQFF. The chain employs TRBV6-4 and TRBJ2-1; no definite D call. V was cut by 2 bases and J by 10 bases, with 6 bases left in between. CDR3 length: 11 residues. CDR1 is MRHNA and CDR2 is SNTAGT in the germline V gene.

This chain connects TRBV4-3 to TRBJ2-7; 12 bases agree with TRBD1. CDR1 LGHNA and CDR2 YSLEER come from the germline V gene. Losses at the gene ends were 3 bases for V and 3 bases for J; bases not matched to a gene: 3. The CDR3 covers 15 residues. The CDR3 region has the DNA TGCGCCAGCAGCCAGGGGACAGGGGGCCACTACGAGCAGTACTTC. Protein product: CASSQGTGGHYEQYF.

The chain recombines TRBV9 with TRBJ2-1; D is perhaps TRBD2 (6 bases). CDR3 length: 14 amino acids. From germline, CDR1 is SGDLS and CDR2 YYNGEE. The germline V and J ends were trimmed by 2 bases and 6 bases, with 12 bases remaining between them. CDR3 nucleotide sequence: TGTGCCAGCAGCGTCAGGTGGGAGGTCAATGAGCAGTTCTTC. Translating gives CASSVRWEVNEQFF.

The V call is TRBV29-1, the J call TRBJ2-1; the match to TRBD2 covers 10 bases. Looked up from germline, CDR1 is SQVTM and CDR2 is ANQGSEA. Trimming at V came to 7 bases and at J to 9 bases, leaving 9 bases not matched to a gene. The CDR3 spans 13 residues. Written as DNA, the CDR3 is TGCAGCGGAAACCTAGCGGGAGTCTTTGAGCAGTTCTTC. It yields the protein CSGNLAGVFEQFF.

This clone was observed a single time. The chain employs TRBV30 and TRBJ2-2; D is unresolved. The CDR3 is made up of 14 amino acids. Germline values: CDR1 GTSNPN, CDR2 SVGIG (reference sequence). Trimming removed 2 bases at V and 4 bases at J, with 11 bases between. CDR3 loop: CAWSTSLGTGELFF. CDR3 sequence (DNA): TGTGCCTGGAGTACATCCCTGGGCACCGGGGAGCTGTTTTTT.

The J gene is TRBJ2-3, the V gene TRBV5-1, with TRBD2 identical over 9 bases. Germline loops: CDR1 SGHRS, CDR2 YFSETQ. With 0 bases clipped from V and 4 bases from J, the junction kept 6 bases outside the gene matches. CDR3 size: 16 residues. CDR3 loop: CASSLEGGGAPDTQYF. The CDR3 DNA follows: TGCGCCAGCAGCTTGGAGGGCGGGGGGGCCCCAGATACGCAGTATTTT.

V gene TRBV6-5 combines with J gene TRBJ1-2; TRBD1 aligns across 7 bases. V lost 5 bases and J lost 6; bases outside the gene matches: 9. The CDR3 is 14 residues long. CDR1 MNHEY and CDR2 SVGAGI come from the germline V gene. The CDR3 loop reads CASSLERDSNGYTF. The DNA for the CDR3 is TGTGCCAGCAGTCTCGAGAGGGACAGCAATGGCTACACCTTC.

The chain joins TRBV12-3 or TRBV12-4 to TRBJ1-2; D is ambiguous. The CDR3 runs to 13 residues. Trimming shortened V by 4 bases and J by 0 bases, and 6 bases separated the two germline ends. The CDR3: CASSSRTNYGYTF. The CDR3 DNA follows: TGTGCCAGCAGTTCCCGGACTAACTATGGCTACACCTTC.

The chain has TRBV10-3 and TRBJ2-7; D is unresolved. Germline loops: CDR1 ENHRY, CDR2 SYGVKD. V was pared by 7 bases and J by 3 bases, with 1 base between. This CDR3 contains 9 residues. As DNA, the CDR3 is TGTGCCATCAACTACGAGCAGTACTTC. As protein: CAINYEQYF.

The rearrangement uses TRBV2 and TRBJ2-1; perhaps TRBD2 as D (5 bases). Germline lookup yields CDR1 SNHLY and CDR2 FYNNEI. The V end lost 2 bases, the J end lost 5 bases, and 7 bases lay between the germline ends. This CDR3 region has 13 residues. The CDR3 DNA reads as TGTGCCAGCAGTGAAAGGGAGCACAATGAGCAGTTCTTC. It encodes CASSEREHNEQFF.

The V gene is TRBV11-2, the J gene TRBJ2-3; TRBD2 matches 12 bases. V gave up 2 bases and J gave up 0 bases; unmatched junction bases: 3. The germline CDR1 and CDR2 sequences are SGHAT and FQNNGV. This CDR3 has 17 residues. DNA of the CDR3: TGTGCCAGCAGCTTAACGACTAGCGGGGGTAGCACAGATACGCAGTATTTT. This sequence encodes CASSLTTSGGSTDTQYF.